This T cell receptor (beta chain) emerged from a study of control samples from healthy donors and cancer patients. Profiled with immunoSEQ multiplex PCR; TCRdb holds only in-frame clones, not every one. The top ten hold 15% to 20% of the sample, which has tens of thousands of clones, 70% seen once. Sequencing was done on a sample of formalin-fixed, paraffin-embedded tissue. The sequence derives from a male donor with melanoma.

CDR3 nucleotides: TGTGCCAGCAGTTTTCGAGTGGAACGCACTGAAGCTTTCTTT. Residues: CASSFRVERTEAFF. The chain links TRBV28 to TRBJ1-1, with no clear D. The germline gives CDR1 MDHEN, CDR2 SYDVKM. V was cut by 3 bases and J by 4 bases, with 12 bases left in between. CDR3 length: 14 residues.